This T cell receptor (beta chain) was obtained from a study of shared clonotypes between healthy human individuals. J gave up 5 bases and V 5 bases, and 9 bases lay outside the gene matches. This CDR3 contains 16 residues. CDR1 is LNHDA, CDR2 SQIVND, per germline (reference sequence). TCRdb keeps only in-frame clones here, not all; method: immunoSEQ multiplex PCR. The sample lists some 490,000 clones, more than 75% occurring once. Study observations and caveats: Sharing of clonotypes among donors was expected to vary with sequencing depth.

Comment on this clone: Its antigen is as yet unknown.

This chain uses TRBV19 with TRBJ1-4; 9 bases align to TRBD1. The receptor was derived from a woman in her thirties or forties in good health. Some clones in this sample may be carry-over from other donors' samples. The sample comprised PBMCs. The CDR3: CASSFPGQGENEKLFF. CDR3 coding DNA: TGTGCCAGTAGTTTCCCGGGACAGGGTGAAAATGAAAAACTGTTTTTT.